A single sample gave rise to the 9 T cell receptor beta chains below, sequenced in a study of blood T cells in healthy people across ages. The use of a sample-barcoded 5' primer and a J-beta primer mix characterized a second PCR of roughly 6 to 11 cycles. TCRdb reprocessed the 5' RACE reads via MiXCR and lists one record per CDR3 protein. The sample lists roughly 1,700,000 distinct CDR3 sequences; 28% were seen once. Sequenced: blood. These receptors all stem from a woman in her twenties or thirties in good health.

This clonotype showed up just a few times. The rearrangement joins TRBV10-3 to TRBJ2-3; 15 bases match TRBD2. V trimming: 5 bases; J trimming: 3 bases; junction bases outside the gene matches: 3. CDR1 and CDR2 from the germline V gene are ENHRY and SYGVKD. CDR3 length: 16 amino acids. CDR3 DNA sequence: TGTGCCATCAGTCCGGGACTAGCGGGAGGAACAGATACGCAGTATTTT. This encodes CAISPGLAGGTDTQYF.

There are a few counts of this clonotype. The V gene is TRBV27, the J gene TRBJ1-5; D not resolved. CDR1 and CDR2 (germline): MNHEY, SMNVEV (reference sequence). The V and J ends lost 5 bases and 5 bases respectively, with 19 bases between them. The CDR3 consists of 16 residues. The CDR3 DNA is TGTGCCAGCAGTCCGCGCTTCGGCCGGTCGGATCAGCCCCAGCATTTT. It codes for CASSPRFGRSDQPQHF.

This rearrangement joins TRBV5-1 to TRBJ2-7; 9 bases fit TRBD1. The trim removed 3 bases at V and 5 bases at J, leaving 9 bases unmatched. The germline CDR1 and CDR2 sequences are SGHRS and YFSETQ. The CDR3 spans 15 residues. As DNA, the CDR3 is TGCGCCAGCAGCTACGGGACAGGGTTGGGAGACGAGCAGTACTTC. This sequence encodes CASSYGTGLGDEQYF.

Regarding this clonotype: The junction and the germline gene differ at one end; a read error may be behind it. Here the CDR3 DNA reads TGTGCCAGCAGTGGGGACAACTACGATGAGCAGTTCTTC. It codes for CASSGDNYDEQFF. The chain uses TRBV2 and TRBJ2-1; TRBD1 is a possible D gene (6 bases). Germline CDR1 and CDR2: SNHLY and FYNNEI. The CDR3 length is 13 residues.

The J gene is TRBJ1-2, the V gene TRBV28; D unclear. Germline V gene data show CDR1 as MDHEN and CDR2 as SYDVKM. Trimming pared 11 bases from V and 0 bases from J, leaving 16 bases between. There are 14 residues in the CDR3. CDR3 in DNA: TGTGCCGGCGACCCGAGGGCCGCTAACTATGGCTACACCTTC. Protein sequence: CAGDPRAANYGYTF.

The rearrangement joins TRBV20-1 to TRBJ2-1, with 9 bases matching TRBD1. V lost 3 bases to trimming and J lost 2 bases; unmatched junction nucleotides: 11. The CDR3 spans 17 residues. Germline V CDR1 and CDR2: DFQATT, SNEGSKA (reference sequence). Here the CDR3 DNA reads TGCAGTGCTAGCCCAATACCGACAGGGGGGGCCTACAATGAGCAGTTCTTC. It specifies CSASPIPTGGAYNEQFF.

About this clonotype: Just one base apart from a much larger clone, this may be a read error. The chain combines TRBV7-6 with TRBJ2-7, with a possible D match to TRBD2 (6 bases). There are 15 residues in the CDR3. Germline V CDR1 and CDR2: SGHVS, FNYEAQ. The CDR3 here is CVSSLAAGFRYEQYF. The CDR3, as DNA: TGTGTCAGCAGCTTAGCGGCGGGATTTCGCTACGAGCAGTACTTC.

The rearrangement links TRBV7-3 to TRBJ2-7, with 8 positions matching TRBD2. The CDR3 contains 15 residues. Germline values: CDR1 SGHTA, CDR2 FQGTGA. V lost 1 base and J lost 4; bases outside the gene matches: 6. CDR3 bases: TGTGCCAGCAGCTTAATGAGCGGGGGCGAATACGAGCAGTACTTC. It specifies CASSLMSGGEYEQYF.

This clonotype has only a few counts. V usage is TRBV2 and J usage is TRBJ1-2; D is uncertain. Trimming shortened V by 4 bases and J by 8 bases, and 5 bases separated the two germline ends. The CDR3 is 10 residues long. CDR1 and CDR2 from the germline V gene are SNHLY and FYNNEI. The CDR3 protein is CASSGHGYTF. The CDR3 bases are TGTGCCAGCAGTGGACACGGCTACACCTTC. Variable domain in full (rest from reference TRBV2 and TRBJ1-2): EPEVTQTPSHQVTQMGQEVILRCVPISNHLYFYWYRQILGQKVEFLVSFYNNEISEKSEIFDDQFSVERPDGSNFTLKIRSTKLEDSAMYFCASSGHGYTFGSGTRLTVV.